This T cell receptor beta chain was retrieved from a study of cytomegalovirus exposure and HLA in healthy donors. This clone showed up just once. PCR used 60 Vbeta primers and 13 Jbeta primers. Repertoires were generated with immunoSEQ multiplex PCR, while TCRdb's copy carries only in-frame clones and drops some. Among 130,000 to 150,000 clones listed, roughly 77% were seen once. This CDR3 is 14 amino acids long. Germline V lookup: CDR1 WSHSY, CDR2 SAAADI. V lost 0 bases to trimming and J lost 2 bases, with 6 bases between them. This receptor was obtained from a man aged 30 to 39 in good health and CMV-seronegative. The chain is built from TRBV10-2 and TRBJ2-3; no clear D gene. Sequenced input: PBMCs. For the CDR3, the DNA is TGCGCCAGCAGTGAGTCAGCCCACACAGATACGCAGTATTTT. Amino acid sequence: CASSESAHTDTQYF.